These 5 T cell receptor beta chains were all obtained from the same sample, sequenced in a study of beta chain features in type 1 diabetes. What was sequenced were expressed TCRB transcripts, since all of the isolated RNA had been reverse transcribed. The data were produced by immunoSEQ multiplex PCR, yet TCRdb's version contains in-frame clones alone and is incomplete. The table has hundreds of thousands of clones, approximately 31% seen once; the top ten hold 0.06% to 0.07%. The sequencing sample was made of naive CD4+ T cells from blood. The receptor source for this set is a man aged 18-30 years in good health.

The chain carries TRBV5-1 and TRBJ2-2; D is undetermined. The CDR3 contains 21 residues. CDR1 SGHRS and CDR2 YFSETQ come from the germline V gene. V was cut by 0 bases and J by 7 bases, with 31 bases left in between. For the CDR3, the DNA is TGCGCCAGCAGCTTGGTCCTTTCAGTTGGTGGAACGGGCATCTCGGGCGGGGAGCTGTTTTTT. Encoded protein: CASSLVLSVGGTGISGGELFF.

This chain joins TRBV7-6 and TRBJ2-1; 8 bases match TRBD1. The CDR3 has 17 amino acids. Germline CDR1 is SGHVS and CDR2 is FNYEAQ. J lost 6 bases, V lost 3 bases, and 13 bases had no gene match. CDR3: CASSFSRLGTGRNEQFF. Here the CDR3 DNA reads TGTGCCAGCAGCTTTTCAAGATTGGGGACAGGTCGCAATGAGCAGTTCTTC.

This chain's CDR3 is CASSLVDSGRGTDTQYF. The CDR3 bases are TGTGCCAGCAGCTTAGTGGATAGCGGGAGAGGCACAGATACGCAGTATTTT. The chain joins TRBV7-3 to TRBJ2-3, with TRBD2 matching 9 bases. The germline gives CDR1 SGHTA, CDR2 FQGTGA. The CDR3 extends over 17 amino acids. J lost 1 base, V lost 2 bases, and 7 bases had no gene match.

The rearrangement links TRBV6-5 to TRBJ2-7; the D is unclear. Germline assignment: CDR1 MNHEY and CDR2 SVGAGI. V dropped 7 bases and J dropped 0 bases, with 13 bases sitting between them. The CDR3 loop spans 14 amino acids. The CDR3 reads CASKGGANSYEQYF. For the CDR3, the DNA is TGTGCCAGCAAAGGCGGAGCGAACTCCTACGAGCAGTACTTC.

The rearrangement uses TRBV9 and TRBJ2-5; 10 bases are a match to TRBD1. Looked up from germline, CDR1 is SGDLS and CDR2 is YYNGEE. V gave up 4 bases and J gave up 0 bases; unmatched junction bases: 3. The CDR3 has 15 amino acids. CDR3 region: CASSPTGGYQETQYF. The CDR3 region has the DNA TGTGCCAGCAGCCCGACAGGGGGCTACCAAGAGACCCAGTACTTC.